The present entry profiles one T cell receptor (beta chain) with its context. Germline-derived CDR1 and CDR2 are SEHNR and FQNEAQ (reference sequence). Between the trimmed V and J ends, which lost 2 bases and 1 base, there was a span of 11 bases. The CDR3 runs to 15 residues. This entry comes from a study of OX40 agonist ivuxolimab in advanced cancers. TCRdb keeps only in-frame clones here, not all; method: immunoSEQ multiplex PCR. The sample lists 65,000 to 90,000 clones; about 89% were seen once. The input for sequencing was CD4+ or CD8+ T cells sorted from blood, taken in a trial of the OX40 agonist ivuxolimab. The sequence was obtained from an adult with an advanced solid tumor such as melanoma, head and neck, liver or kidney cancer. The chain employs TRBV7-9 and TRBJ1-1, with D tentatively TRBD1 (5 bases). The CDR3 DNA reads TGTGCCAGCAGCTTAAATGAGGGGAGGAACACTGAAGCTTTCTTT. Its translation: CASSLNEGRNTEAFF. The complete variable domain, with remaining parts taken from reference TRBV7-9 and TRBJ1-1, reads DTGVSQNPRHKITKRGQNVTFRCDPISEHNRLYWYRQTLGQGPEFLTYFQNEAQLEKSRLLSDRFSAERPKGSFSTLEIQRTEQGDSAMYLCASSLNEGRNTEAFFGQGTRLTVV.